This section outlines one TCR beta chain sequence together with its context. The target antigen is unknown. With the Oncomine TCR Beta short-read assay, DNA from cultured CD4+ T cells was sequenced. TCRdb reanalysed the PCR reads using MiXCR and keeps one entry per CDR3 protein. The sample records approximately 9,700 distinct CDR3 sequences, approximately 29% being singletons. As for treatment: approximately 9-day PBMC culture with coronavirus spike peptide pools or control peptides (ViraFEST assay). The sample belongs to a study of vaccination and CD4 T cells after COVID-19. Study summary: The post-COVID sampling time was a median about 100 days after diagnosis, ranging from 35 to 161. Collection of post-vaccine samples followed dose two by a median roughly 72 days, spanning a range of 14 to 241.

After removal of 6 bases from V and 2 bases from J, the junction contained 4 bases not matched to a gene. CDR3 length equals 15 residues. In germline, CDR1 is MDHEN, CDR2 SYDVKM. This rearrangement joins TRBV28 to TRBJ2-1; 10 bases agree with TRBD2. This clonotype originated in a human donor who had recovered from COVID-19. Sequencing was performed on CD4+ T cells from blood, cultured in vitro, taken after SARS-CoV-2 vaccination. The CDR3 sequence: CASRGSGRPYNEQFF. CDR3 in DNA: TGTGCCAGCAGGGGTAGCGGGAGGCCCTACAATGAGCAGTTCTTC.